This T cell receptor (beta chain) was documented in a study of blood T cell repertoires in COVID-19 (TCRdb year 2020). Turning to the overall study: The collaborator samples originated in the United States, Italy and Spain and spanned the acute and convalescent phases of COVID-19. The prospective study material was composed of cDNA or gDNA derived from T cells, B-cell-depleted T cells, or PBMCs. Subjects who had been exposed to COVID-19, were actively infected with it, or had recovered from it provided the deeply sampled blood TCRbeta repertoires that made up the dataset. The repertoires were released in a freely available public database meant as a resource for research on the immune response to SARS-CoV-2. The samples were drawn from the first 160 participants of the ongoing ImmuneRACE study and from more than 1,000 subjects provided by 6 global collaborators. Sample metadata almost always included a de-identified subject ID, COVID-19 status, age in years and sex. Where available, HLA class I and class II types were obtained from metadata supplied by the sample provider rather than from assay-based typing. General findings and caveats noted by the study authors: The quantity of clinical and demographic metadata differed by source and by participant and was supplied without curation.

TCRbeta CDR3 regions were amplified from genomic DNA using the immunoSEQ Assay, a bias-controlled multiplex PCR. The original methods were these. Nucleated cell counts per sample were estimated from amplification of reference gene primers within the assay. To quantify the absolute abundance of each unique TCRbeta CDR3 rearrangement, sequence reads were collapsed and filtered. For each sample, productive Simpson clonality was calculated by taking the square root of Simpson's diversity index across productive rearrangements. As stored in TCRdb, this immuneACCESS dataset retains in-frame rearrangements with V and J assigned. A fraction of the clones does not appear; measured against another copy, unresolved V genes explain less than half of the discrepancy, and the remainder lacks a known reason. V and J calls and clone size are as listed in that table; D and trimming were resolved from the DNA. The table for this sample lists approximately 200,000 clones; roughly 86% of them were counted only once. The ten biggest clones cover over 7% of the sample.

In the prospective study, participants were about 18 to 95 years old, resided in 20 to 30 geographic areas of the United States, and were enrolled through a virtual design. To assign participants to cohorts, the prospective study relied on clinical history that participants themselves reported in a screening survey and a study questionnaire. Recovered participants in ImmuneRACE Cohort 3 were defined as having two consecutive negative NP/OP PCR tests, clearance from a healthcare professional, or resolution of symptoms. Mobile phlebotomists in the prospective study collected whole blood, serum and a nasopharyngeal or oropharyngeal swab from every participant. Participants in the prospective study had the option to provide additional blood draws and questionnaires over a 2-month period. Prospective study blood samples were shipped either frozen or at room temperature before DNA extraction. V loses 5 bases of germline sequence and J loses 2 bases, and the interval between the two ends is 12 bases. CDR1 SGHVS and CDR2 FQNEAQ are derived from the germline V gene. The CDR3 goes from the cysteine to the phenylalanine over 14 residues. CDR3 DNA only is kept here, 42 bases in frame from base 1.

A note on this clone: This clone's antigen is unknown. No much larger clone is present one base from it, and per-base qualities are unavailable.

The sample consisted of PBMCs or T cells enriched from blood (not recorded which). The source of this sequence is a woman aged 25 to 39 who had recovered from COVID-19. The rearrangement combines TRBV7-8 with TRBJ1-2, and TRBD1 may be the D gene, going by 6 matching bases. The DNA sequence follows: TGTGCCAGCAGCAACAGGGTGGGGAACTATGGCTACACCTTC. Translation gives CASSNRVGNYGYTF.